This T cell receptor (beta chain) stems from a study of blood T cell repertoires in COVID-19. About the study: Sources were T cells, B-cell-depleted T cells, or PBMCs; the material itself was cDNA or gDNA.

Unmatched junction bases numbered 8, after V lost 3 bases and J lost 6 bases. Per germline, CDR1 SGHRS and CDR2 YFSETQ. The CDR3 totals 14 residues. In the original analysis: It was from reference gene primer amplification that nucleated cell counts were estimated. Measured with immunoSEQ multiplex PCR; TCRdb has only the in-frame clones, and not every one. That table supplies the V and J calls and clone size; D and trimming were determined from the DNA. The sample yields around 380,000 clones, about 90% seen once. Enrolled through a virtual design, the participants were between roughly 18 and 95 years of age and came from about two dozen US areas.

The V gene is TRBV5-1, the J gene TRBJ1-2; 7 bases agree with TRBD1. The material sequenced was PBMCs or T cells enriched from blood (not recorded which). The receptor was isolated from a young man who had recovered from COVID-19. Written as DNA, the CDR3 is TGCGCCAGCAGCTCATTACAGGGGTTAGATGGCTACACCTTC. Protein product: CASSSLQGLDGYTF.